This is a list of T cell receptor beta chains from one sample in a study of blood T cell repertoires in COVID-19. The data were produced by immunoSEQ multiplex PCR, yet TCRdb's version contains in-frame clones alone and is incomplete. The sample has fewer than 200,000 clones, 80% to 90% seen once. The sample was peripheral blood. These receptors all stem from a man over 45 with active or convalescent COVID-19. The CDR3 runs from the conserved cysteine through the conserved F or W. The order of the fields is CDR3 length, clone size, V gene, J gene, D gene, CDR3 DNA, CDR3 protein. A D gene is named only where the DNA matches it firmly. Expanded clones are given a class, and other clones once, few, many or no size at all.

14	-	TRBV2	TRBJ2-7	TRBD2	TGTGCCAGCAGGGAGACTAGCGGGGGGGCTGAGCAGTACTTC	CASRETSGGAEQYF
17	-	TRBV3-1/TRBV3-2	TRBJ1-4	TRBD1	TGTGCCAGCAGGGACCGGGACAGGCTTACCAGATTCGAAAAACTGTTTTTT	CASRDRDRLTRFEKLFF
14	-	TRBV5-1	TRBJ2-5	-	TGCGCCAGCAGCTTGTCCCATAAAGAGGAGACCCAGTACTTC	CASSLSHKEETQYF
12	few	TRBV5-4	TRBJ1-2	-	TGTGCCAGCAGCTTGGACTTCTATGGCTACACCTTC	CASSLDFYGYTF
14	-	TRBV25-1	TRBJ1-6	-	TGTGCCAGCAGTACAGAGGACAGTGTGGCACCCCTCCACTTT	CASSTEDSVAPLHF
20	-	TRBV18	TRBJ2-1	TRBD1	TGTGCCAGCTCACCACGTCGAGGCAGGGGGCGAGGTGAAACCTACAATGAGCAGTTCTTC	CASSPRRGRGRGETYNEQFF
17	-	TRBV13	TRBJ2-7	TRBD2	TGTGCCAGCAGCTCTCCCAGGACTAGCGTGAAGCCCTACGAGCAGTACTTC	CASSSPRTSVKPYEQYF
13	-	TRBV12-3/TRBV12-4	TRBJ2-1	TRBD2	TGTGCCAGCAGTCCCCGCGGGGGGAATGAGCAGTTCTTC	CASSPRGGNEQFF
16	once	TRBV28	TRBJ2-1	TRBD2	TGTGCCAGCAGTTCGATTCAGCGGGGGCCCTACAATGAGCAGTTCTTC	CASSSIQRGPYNEQFF
13	many	TRBV4-2	TRBJ2-7	-	TGTGCCAGCAGCAGCCCCGGGAGCTACGAGCAGTACTTC	CASSSPGSYEQYF
13	-	TRBV12-3/TRBV12-4	TRBJ1-2	-	TGTGCCAGCAGTAAAGGGGAAATCTATGGCTACACCTTC	CASSKGEIYGYTF
13	-	TRBV29-1	TRBJ1-2	-	TGCAGCGTTCGGACAGAGAACAACTATGGCTACACCTTC	CSVRTENNYGYTF
13	-	TRBV5-5	TRBJ1-1	-	TGTGCCAGCAGCTCGACAGCTTACACTGAAGCTTTCTTT	CASSSTAYTEAFF
14	-	TRBV7-9	TRBJ1-3	-	TGTGCCAGCAGCTTACCTCAGGTTGGAAACACCATATATTTT	CASSLPQVGNTIYF
15	-	TRBV2	TRBJ1-2	-	TGTGCCAGCAGGCCTCGGGAGGGAGCTAACTATGGCTACACCTTC	CASRPREGANYGYTF
14	few	TRBV9	TRBJ1-6	-	TGTGCCAGCAGCGTAGGTCAGGGAAGGTCACCCCTCCACTTT	CASSVGQGRSPLHF
16	-	TRBV6-2/TRBV6-3	TRBJ2-7	-	TGTGCCAGCAGTTACTCCTCACCGGACAAGGGGTACGAGCAGTACTTC	CASSYSSPDKGYEQYF
12	-	TRBV29-1	TRBJ1-2	-	TGCAGCGTTGGAGATTACCAGGGAGGCTACACCTTC	CSVGDYQGGYTF
12	-	TRBV11-1	TRBJ2-5	-	TGTGCCAGCAGCTCTACAGAGGAGACCCAGTACTTC	CASSSTEETQYF
14	once	TRBV5-1	TRBJ1-4	-	TGCGCCAGCAGCTTGGTTGCTGAGAGTGAAAAACTGTTTTTT	CASSLVAESEKLFF
12	-	TRBV29-1	TRBJ2-7	-	TGCAGCGTCTACGGGAGCTCCTACGAGCAGTACTTC	CSVYGSSYEQYF
12	-	TRBV29-1	TRBJ2-3	-	TGCAGCGTTACACAGGTCACAGATACGCAGTATTTT	CSVTQVTDTQYF
13	-	TRBV18	TRBJ1-1	-	TGTGCCAGCTCACCACGAGGGAACACTGAAGCTTTCTTT	CASSPRGNTEAFF
14	once	TRBV5-5	TRBJ1-5	-	TGTGCCAGCAGAGACGAGACTTCTTTGGGGCCCCAGCATTTT	CASRDETSLGPQHF
15	-	TRBV28	TRBJ2-1	-	TGTGCCAGCAGTACGGGATCGCTAGCCTACAATGAGCAGTTCTTC	CASSTGSLAYNEQFF
16	-	TRBV5-1	TRBJ2-5	TRBD2	TGCGCCAGCAGCTTGTCTAGCGGGGGGGCGGAAGAGACCCAGTACTTC	CASSLSSGGAEETQYF
14	-	TRBV2	TRBJ1-4	-	TGTGCCAGCAGGGGGACATCGGGCAGTGAAAAACTGTTTTTT	CASRGTSGSEKLFF
13	once	TRBV30	TRBJ1-2	-	TGTGCCTGGAGGGCCCTTTTTAACTATGGCTACACCTTC	CAWRALFNYGYTF
15	-	TRBV19	TRBJ1-5	-	TGTGCCAGTAGCTTGCGGGACGTTACGAATCAGCCCCAGCATTTT	CASSLRDVTNQPQHF
14	-	TRBV28	TRBJ1-2	-	TGTGCCAGCGGAGTCCCCGAAGCTAACTATGGCTACACCTTC	CASGVPEANYGYTF
15	-	TRBV19	TRBJ2-2	-	TGTGCCAGTAGTCCACGGGGAGGAAACACCGGGGAGCTGTTTTTT	CASSPRGGNTGELFF
14	-	TRBV27	TRBJ1-1	-	TGTGCCAGCAGTTCCATGACAGAGAACACTGAAGCTTTCTTT	CASSSMTENTEAFF
14	-	TRBV28	TRBJ2-2	-	TGTGCCAGCAGTAACAGGGCCCTCACCGGGGAGCTGTTTTTT	CASSNRALTGELFF
15	-	TRBV5-1	TRBJ1-5	TRBD1	TGCGCCAGCAGCTTGGAGGGGGACAGGCCCCAGCCCCAGCATTTT	CASSLEGDRPQPQHF
14	-	TRBV19	TRBJ2-5	-	TGTGCCAGTAGTAAGTCCGAGTACCAAGAGACCCAGTACTTC	CASSKSEYQETQYF
14	-	TRBV2	TRBJ1-1	TRBD1	TGTGCCAGCAGTGAATCGTACAGGGGGACTGAAGCTTTCTTT	CASSESYRGTEAFF
18	-	TRBV9	TRBJ2-6	TRBD2	TGTGCCAGCAGCGTAGGCGGGGGGAGAGGCTCTGGGGCCAACGTCCTGACTTTC	CASSVGGGRGSGANVLTF
13	-	TRBV9	TRBJ1-1	-	TGTGCCAGCAGTAGCAGCCTGAACACTGAAGCTTTCTTT	CASSSSLNTEAFF
13	-	TRBV7-3	TRBJ1-1	-	TGTGCCAGCCGAAGGGGTTTGGACACTGAAGCTTTCTTT	CASRRGLDTEAFF
12	-	TRBV29-1	TRBJ1-1	-	TGCAGCGCACAGACACTGAACACTGAAGCTTTCTTT	CSAQTLNTEAFF
13	few	TRBV19	TRBJ1-2	-	TGTGCCAGTAGTTTAGGTGGGCTGGGTGGCTACACCTTC	CASSLGGLGGYTF
15	-	TRBV28	TRBJ2-1	TRBD1	TGTGCCAGCAGTTCCGGGACAGGGGTCCACAATGAGCAGTTCTTC	CASSSGTGVHNEQFF
13	-	TRBV6-5	TRBJ2-5	TRBD1	TGTGCCAGCACCCGGACAGGGCAAGAGACCCAGTACTTC	CASTRTGQETQYF
15	-	TRBV19	TRBJ2-2	TRBD1	TGTGCCACCCAGGGACAGGGGGCGTACACCGGGGAGCTGTTTTTT	CATQGQGAYTGELFF
16	-	TRBV24-1	TRBJ2-1	-	TGTGCCACCAGTGATGCGGACGGGAGCTATGACAATGAGCAGTTCTTC	CATSDADGSYDNEQFF
21	-	TRBV21-1	TRBJ2-7	-	TGTGCCAGCAGCAAAGTGCAGCGGGACCCGCCACAGGGCATAATCTCCTACGAGCAGTACTTC	CASSKVQRDPPQGIISYEQYF
16	-	TRBV5-4	TRBJ2-7	-	TGTGCCAGCAGCCCGGCGGCGGGCCTGCCCTTCTACGAGCAGTACTTC	CASSPAAGLPFYEQYF
15	-	TRBV6-5	TRBJ1-5	TRBD1	TGTGCCAGCAGGGCACCGGGACAGGGGGGCCAGCCCCAGCATTTT	CASRAPGQGGQPQHF
14	-	TRBV19	TRBJ2-7	-	TGTGCCAGTAGTATGCCAGGGGCGTCTTTCGAGCAGTACTTC	CASSMPGASFEQYF
15	-	TRBV5-6	TRBJ1-2	-	TGTGCCAGCAGCTTGGCGAGCGACTCATGGTATGGCTACACCTTC	CASSLASDSWYGYTF
14	-	TRBV30	TRBJ1-5	-	TGTGCCTGGACGGTGGGGCAGGGAGGTCAGCCCCAGCATTTT	CAWTVGQGGQPQHF